Presented here are 15 T cell receptor beta chains from one specimen sequenced in a study of shared clonotypes between healthy human individuals. The data were produced by immunoSEQ multiplex PCR, yet TCRdb's version contains in-frame clones alone and is incomplete. The sample consists of around 750,000 clones, about 74% of them appearing once. The sequenced sample consisted of memory CD4+ T cells sorted from blood. Subset of the sample: CD45RA-negative fraction. Receptors were obtained from a woman aged 25 to 39 in good health.

V is TRBV28 and J is TRBJ1-1; the D is unclear. The CDR3 consists of 14 residues. Germline CDR1 and CDR2: MDHEN and SYDVKM. Trimming took 4 bases from V and 6 from J, leaving 15 bases between them. The CDR3 DNA reads TGTGCCAGCAGTTCCGGGCTCGCGGTCGCTGAAGCTTTCTTT. Translating it yields CASSSGLAVAEAFF.

The rearrangement joins TRBV6-6 to TRBJ1-2; D unresolved. The germline V and J ends were trimmed by 0 bases and 4 bases, with 9 bases remaining between them. This CDR3 is 14 amino acids long. The V gene's germline CDR1 is MNHNY and CDR2 SVGAGI (reference sequence). The CDR3 region has the DNA TGTGCCAGCAGTTACTCCTCGGCTAGCTATGGCTACACCTTC. It codes for CASSYSSASYGYTF.

Details on this clone: This may stem from a read error, because a much larger clone lies one nucleotide away. The same CDR3 is also encoded by other DNA sequences in this sample. This chain connects TRBV7-9 to TRBJ2-7, with 7 bases that match TRBD2. Germline lookup yields CDR1 SEHNR and CDR2 FQNEAQ (reference sequence). Unmatched junction bases numbered 10, after V lost 5 bases and J lost 0 bases. The CDR3 contains 16 residues. This CDR3 is CASSLVVTGGSYEQYF. The CDR3 DNA reads as TGTGCCAGCAGCCTAGTGGTGACGGGGGGCTCCTACGAGCAGTACTTC.

The rearrangement links TRBV6-1 to TRBJ2-7, with D possibly being TRBD1 or TRBD2 (5 bases each). The CDR3 runs to 14 residues. Germline V CDR1 and CDR2: MNHNS, SASEGT. V lost 4 bases to trimming and J lost 6 bases, with 16 bases between them. CDR3 DNA sequence: TGTGCCAGCAGTGTGGATAGGGGAGTTGGCGAGCAGTACTTC. The encoded protein is CASSVDRGVGEQYF.

The chain recombines TRBV15 with TRBJ2-5, with 7 bases matching TRBD1. The junction had 11 bases not matched to a gene; V was cut back by 1 base and J by 0 bases. Germline V gene lookup returns CDR1 LNHNV and CDR2 YYDKDF (reference sequence). The CDR3 has 18 amino acids. The CDR3 reads CATSRAARSRGYQETQYF. The CDR3 coding sequence is TGTGCCACCAGCAGAGCTGCTCGGAGCAGGGGGTACCAAGAGACCCAGTACTTC.

CDR3 sequence reads: CASSHPGPNTEAFF. DNA of the CDR3: TGCGCCAGCAGCCATCCGGGACCGAACACTGAAGCTTTCTTT. This sequence joins TRBV5-1 and TRBJ1-1, with TRBD1 as a possible D gene (5 bases). Per the germline V gene, CDR1 is SGHRS and CDR2 is YFSETQ. CDR3 length: 14 residues. V lost 4 bases, J lost 1 base, and 11 bases lay in between.

This chain uses TRBV5-1 with TRBJ2-5; 10 nucleotides agree with TRBD1. This CDR3 is 16 amino acids long. The V gene end was trimmed by 4 bases and the J gene end by 5 bases; junction bases not matched to a gene: 11. Germline V gene data show CDR1 as SGHRS and CDR2 as YFSETQ. The CDR3 is CASSPLGQGVGETQYF. The CDR3 DNA sequence: TGCGCCAGCAGCCCCCTCGGACAGGGGGTAGGGGAGACCCAGTACTTC.

About this clone itself: In the same sample, other DNA sequences code for this CDR3. Here the CDR3 reads CASSRGQGDQPQHF. CDR3 nucleotides: TGTGCCAGCAGCCGAGGCCAGGGGGATCAGCCCCAGCATTTT. The rearrangement links TRBV2 to TRBJ1-5, with TRBD1 matching 7 bases. The CDR3 covers 14 residues. Per the germline V gene, CDR1 is SNHLY and CDR2 is FYNNEI. V dropped 6 bases and J dropped 5; count of bases not matched to a gene: 7.

The J gene is TRBJ1-6, the V gene TRBV28; perhaps TRBD1 as D (6 bases). CDR1 MDHEN and CDR2 SYDVKM come from the germline V gene. With 7 bases removed from V and 9 bases from J, the gap between germline ends came to 16 bases. The CDR3 spans 14 residues. The CDR3: CASTEHREGSPLHF. The CDR3 DNA is TGTGCCAGCACTGAGCACAGGGAAGGTTCACCCCTCCACTTT.

This sequence joins TRBV9 and TRBJ2-5, with D unresolved. This CDR3 is built from 14 residues. V lost 3 bases, J lost 0 bases, and 9 bases lay in between. Germline V gene data show CDR1 as SGDLS and CDR2 as YYNGEE. CDR3 amino acids: CASSGVTNQETQYF. The CDR3 coding sequence is TGTGCCAGCAGCGGCGTGACGAACCAAGAGACCCAGTACTTC.

The rearrangement uses TRBV28 and TRBJ1-1; TRBD1 aligns across 8 bases. Unmatched junction bases numbered 8, after V lost 6 bases and J lost 5 bases. This CDR3 is 14 amino acids long. In germline, CDR1 is MDHEN, CDR2 SYDVKM. The DNA for the CDR3 is TGTGCCAGCAGCCTGACAGGGGCCGGGACTGAAGCTTTCTTT. It translates to CASSLTGAGTEAFF.

J is TRBJ2-7 and V is TRBV27, with 7 bases identical to TRBD2. This CDR3 comprises 15 residues. Germline V lookup: CDR1 MNHEY, CDR2 SMNVEV (reference sequence). The V segment lost 3 bases and the J segment 2 bases; nucleotides outside the gene matches: 7. The CDR3 spells CASSFVAGRTYEQYF. In DNA, the CDR3 is TGTGCCAGCAGTTTCGTAGCGGGCCGCACCTACGAGCAGTACTTC.

The chain joins TRBV10-3 to TRBJ2-7; TRBD2 matches at 10 bases. In germline, CDR1 is ENHRY, CDR2 SYGVKD. The CDR3 loop spans 14 amino acids. The trim removed 3 bases at V and 5 bases at J, leaving 4 bases unmatched. CDR3: CAISDPSGSNEQYF. The CDR3 DNA reads as TGTGCCATCAGTGACCCTAGCGGGAGCAACGAGCAGTACTTC.

CDR3: CSASDREQYF. The CDR3 region has the DNA TGCAGTGCCTCGGATCGCGAGCAGTACTTC. The chain combines TRBV20-1 with TRBJ2-7; D remains ambiguous. CDR3 length: 10 residues. The germline V gene encodes CDR1 DFQATT and CDR2 SNEGSKA (reference sequence). Trimming cost V 6 bases and J 6 bases, with 9 bases left between them.

The genes are TRBV27 and TRBJ1-1; 8 bases map to TRBD1. V gave up 3 bases and J gave up 8 bases; unmatched junction bases: 8. This CDR3 has 14 amino acids. Per germline, CDR1 MNHEY and CDR2 SMNVEV (reference sequence). This CDR3 reads CASSFRQGALEAFF. The CDR3 nucleotides read TGTGCCAGCAGTTTCCGGCAGGGGGCGTTGGAAGCTTTCTTT.